These T cell receptor beta chains were read from a single sample in a study of cytomegalovirus exposure and HLA in healthy donors. Assay: immunoSEQ multiplex PCR; the TCRdb copy retains only in-frame clones and omits some. Of 150,000 or so clones in the sample, approximately 82% are singletons; the top ten hold less than 9.5%. Sequenced input: PBMCs. These receptor sequences come from a woman in her 40s in good health and CMV-seropositive. The CDR3 runs from the conserved cysteine through the conserved F or W. The D gene is left open where the match is weak. Part of the rows lack a size; the others show once, few, many or a class for expanded clones.

>TRBV7-8|TRBJ1-2|.|.
TGTGCCAGCAGCGCTCAGGGGAGAGTCAACTATGGCTACACCTTC
CASSAQGRVNYGYTF
>TRBV9|TRBJ1-2|.|.
TGTGCCAGCAGCGTAGGACGGGGGGACTATGGCTACACCTTC
CASSVGRGDYGYTF
>TRBV19|TRBJ1-5|TRBD1|.
TGTGCCAGTAGTCCGGACAGGGGCGATCAGCCCCAGCATTTT
CASSPDRGDQPQHF
>TRBV15|TRBJ2-3|TRBD1|.
TGTGCCACCAGCAGAGATTTAGTCGGGACAGGGACTGGCACAGATACGCAGTATTTT
CATSRDLVGTGTGTDTQYF
>TRBV10-1|TRBJ2-7|.|.
TGCGCCAGCAGTTCTTCAGGGGACTCCTACGAGCAGTACTTC
CASSSSGDSYEQYF
>TRBV9|TRBJ2-7|.|.
TGTGCCAGCAGCGTAGGTCTACTGGACTTAAACGAGCAGTACTTC
CASSVGLLDLNEQYF
>TRBV7-9|TRBJ2-7|TRBD1|.
TGTGCCAGCAGCCGTGGGAGGACAGGGAACTCCTACGAGCAGTACTTC
CASSRGRTGNSYEQYF
>TRBV28|TRBJ1-2|TRBD1|.
TGTGCCAGCAGGAAACAGGGGGCTAACGGTGGCTACACCTTC
CASRKQGANGGYTF
>TRBV15|TRBJ2-3|TRBD2|few
TGTGCCACCAGCAGAGTCCAGCGGGAGGGCACAGATACGCAGTATTTT
CATSRVQREGTDTQYF
>TRBV5-1|TRBJ2-6|.|.
TGCGCCAGCGACGCGGGGCACTCTGGGGCCAACGTCCTGACTTTC
CASDAGHSGANVLTF
>TRBV6-6|TRBJ1-1|.|.
TGTGCCAGCAGCCGGGGGTCTGGCACTGAAGCTTTCTTT
CASSRGSGTEAFF
>TRBV30|TRBJ2-3|TRBD2|once
TGTGCCTGGAGTGGGTGGTTAGGGCGGGAGGAAGATACGCAGTATTTT
CAWSGWLGREEDTQYF
>TRBV28|TRBJ1-2|.|.
TGTGCCAGCAGTTCCCACGCCCCGACAGGAACCAACTATGGCTACACCTTC
CASSSHAPTGTNYGYTF
>TRBV28|TRBJ1-5|.|.
TGTGCCAGCAATCAGGGGCTGATTAGCAATCAGCCCCAGCATTTT
CASNQGLISNQPQHF
>TRBV19|TRBJ2-5|TRBD2|.
TGTGCCAGTAGTATAGCGTTAGCGGGAGGGCCCAACCAAGAGACCCAGTACTTC
CASSIALAGGPNQETQYF
>TRBV5-1|TRBJ1-1|TRBD1|.
TGCGCCAGCAGCTTAGTGACAGGGGGTAACACTGAAGCTTTCTTT
CASSLVTGGNTEAFF
>TRBV14|TRBJ1-1|.|.
TGTGCCAGCAGCCAAGAAAACAGGGTGAACACTGAAGCCTTCTTT
CASSQENRVNTEAFF
>TRBV28|TRBJ2-7|TRBD2|.
TGTGCCAGCAGTTTGGGAGGGAGGGGCTACGAGCAGTACTTC
CASSLGGRGYEQYF
>TRBV15|TRBJ1-3|.|.
TGTGCCACCAGCAGAGACCACGGCGATAGGGGCAGGAGTGGAAACACCATATATTTT
CATSRDHGDRGRSGNTIYF
>TRBV7-8|TRBJ2-7|.|.
TGTGCCAGCCAGCTCCCAGACAGGCATGTATACTTC
CASQLPDRHVYF
>TRBV7-9|TRBJ2-1|TRBD1|.
TGTGCCAGCAGCTTGACTAAACACAGGGGTACCTACAATGAGCAGTTCTTC
CASSLTKHRGTYNEQFF
>TRBV4-3|TRBJ1-2|TRBD1|.
TGCGCCAGCAGCCAAGATTCAGGGGGCGTAGGCTACACCTTC
CASSQDSGGVGYTF
>TRBV2|TRBJ2-4|.|once
TGTGCCAGCAGTGGATTGGCAGGGAAGGCACTGGACATTCAGTACTTC
CASSGLAGKALDIQYF
>TRBV28|TRBJ2-3|.|.
TGTGCCAGCAGTTTTTTAGGTAGCGGTACAGATACGCAGTATTTT
CASSFLGSGTDTQYF
>TRBV5-4|TRBJ2-7|.|.
TGTGCCAGCAGCGCCCCGACAGGCTACGAGCAGTACTTC
CASSAPTGYEQYF
>TRBV6-1|TRBJ2-5|TRBD2|.
TGTGCCAGCAGTGAACCTACTCCCGGGACTAGCGGCCTAGAGACCCAGTACTTC
CASSEPTPGTSGLETQYF
>TRBV28|TRBJ2-7|.|.
TGTGCCAGCAGGCTGGGGGCGAAATACGAGCAGTACTTC
CASRLGAKYEQYF
>TRBV7-9|TRBJ2-1|.|.
TGTGCCAGCAGCTTACCACTAGCACGCAATGAGCAGTTCTTC
CASSLPLARNEQFF
>TRBV4-1|TRBJ2-3|.|.
TGCGCCAGCAGCCCTTTTGCAGCAGATACGCAGTATTTT
CASSPFAADTQYF
>TRBV7-3|TRBJ1-1|.|.
TGTGCCAGCAGCTTAAATACAGACATGAACACTGAAGCTTTCTTT
CASSLNTDMNTEAFF
>TRBV5-6|TRBJ2-5|.|.
TGTGCCAGCAGCTTGTCGGCCGGCAACAGGATACAAGAGACCCAGTACTTC
CASSLSAGNRIQETQYF
>TRBV7-8|TRBJ1-5|TRBD1|.
TGTGCCAGCAGCCCCCGACAGGGGGCAATCAATCAGCCCCAGCATTTT
CASSPRQGAINQPQHF
>TRBV27|TRBJ1-2|TRBD1|once
TGTGCCAGCAGTTTGGACAGGGACTATGGCTACACCTTC
CASSLDRDYGYTF
>TRBV5-8|TRBJ1-4|.|.
TGTGCCAGCAGCTTGTCTGACTGGACAACTAATGAAAAACTGTTTTTT
CASSLSDWTTNEKLFF
>TRBV10-3|TRBJ1-5|.|.
TGTGCCATCAGTGACCCTAACAGGGTGGATAATCAGCCCCAGCATTTT
CAISDPNRVDNQPQHF
>TRBV7-9|TRBJ1-1|.|.
TGTGCCAGCAGCTTATGGGGGGACACTGAAGCTTTCTTT
CASSLWGDTEAFF
>TRBV7-8|TRBJ2-1|.|.
TGTGCCAGCAGCTCAGAAACTAGTTCGAATGAGCAGTTCTTC
CASSSETSSNEQFF
>TRBV11-1|TRBJ2-5|TRBD1|once
TGTGCCAGCAGCTTAGCTTTTTTGGCAGGGGGTACGGAGACCCAGTACTTC
CASSLAFLAGGTETQYF
>TRBV18|TRBJ2-5|.|.
TGTGCCAGCTCAGCGACTAGAAGCCAAGAGACCCAGTACTTC
CASSATRSQETQYF
>TRBV6-6|TRBJ1-1|.|many
TGTGCCAGCAGTTATTCTCAGGATGGCACTGAAGCTTTCTTT
CASSYSQDGTEAFF
>TRBV9|TRBJ2-3|TRBD2|.
TGTGCCAGCAGCGTAGGACTAGCGGGAGGACCAGATACGCAGTATTTT
CASSVGLAGGPDTQYF
>TRBV6-6|TRBJ1-2|.|.
TGTGCCAGCAGTTACCAACAGCACTCTAACTATGGCTACACCTTC
CASSYQQHSNYGYTF
>TRBV18|TRBJ2-1|.|few
TGTGCCAGCTCACCGCTTACGGGAGTGGGGCAAAATGAGCAGTTCTTC
CASSPLTGVGQNEQFF
>TRBV27|TRBJ2-1|.|.
TGTGCCAGCAGTTCCCGGACTCTGTACAATGAGCAGTTCTTC
CASSSRTLYNEQFF
>TRBV18|TRBJ1-5|TRBD1|.
TGTGCCAGCTCACCAGGGACAGATAGCAATCAGCCCCAGCATTTT
CASSPGTDSNQPQHF